Listed below are T cell receptor beta chains from one sample, sequenced in a study of T cells in Graves' hyperthyroidism and ophthalmopathy. In TCRdb, the multiplex PCR reads were re-called with MiXCR into one record per CDR3 protein. The data hold about 350,000 distinct CDR3 sequences, with around 14% observed a single time. The material sequenced was blood. These TCRs come from a woman aged 25 to 45 with Graves' hyperthyroidism. CDR3s include the opening cysteine and the closing phenylalanine or tryptophan. The D gene is left open where the match is weak. Expanded clones get a size class; other rows say once, few or many, or leave the size out.

v_gene,j_gene,abundance,d_gene,CDR3aa,CDR3nt
TRBV7-2,TRBJ2-7,many,.,CASSPDAYEQYF,TGTGCCAGCAGCCCGGACGCCTACGAGCAGTACTTC
TRBV5-1,TRBJ1-5,.,TRBD1,CASSRNRDRAYSNQPQHF,TGCGCCAGCAGCCGGAACCGGGACAGAGCTTATAGCAATCAGCCCCAGCATTTT
TRBV2,TRBJ2-1,few,.,CASSDRDWGYGEQFF,TGTGCCAGCAGTGATAGGGACTGGGGCTACGGTGAGCAGTTCTTC
TRBV6-5,TRBJ1-1,few,.,CASSYGGGLEAFF,TGTGCCAGCAGTTACGGTGGGGGCCTAGAAGCTTTCTTT
TRBV29-1,TRBJ2-3,few,.,CSVLDSARTDTQYF,TGCAGCGTGCTAGACTCGGCCCGCACAGATACGCAGTATTTT
TRBV28,TRBJ2-5,many,TRBD1,CASSTRTGGLETQYF,TGTGCCAGCAGTACCCGGACAGGTGGATTAGAGACCCAGTACTTC
TRBV20-1,TRBJ2-5,many,TRBD1,CSASDGYRGSGETQYF,TGCAGTGCTAGTGATGGGTACAGGGGGTCGGGGGAGACCCAGTACTTC
TRBV7-3,TRBJ2-5,.,TRBD2,CASQASGGQETQYF,TGTGCCAGTCAAGCTAGCGGGGGGCAAGAGACCCAGTACTTC
TRBV3-1,TRBJ1-3,.,.,CASSQKTASSGNTIYF,TGTGCCAGCAGCCAGAAGACGGCGAGCTCTGGAAACACCATATATTTT
TRBV28,TRBJ2-7,many,.,CASRRAYEQYF,TGTGCCAGCCGAAGGGCCTACGAGCAGTACTTC
TRBV12-3/TRBV12-4,TRBJ2-7,.,.,CASSTDLYCEQYF,TGTGCCAGCAGTACTGACTTATACTGCGAGCAGTACTTC
TRBV2,TRBJ2-2,many,.,CASSEEGVGTGELFF,TGTGCCAGCAGTGAGGAGGGAGTGGGCACCGGGGAGCTGTTTTTT
TRBV29-1,TRBJ2-7,.,TRBD2,CSAAGLAYEQYF,TGCAGCGCAGCTGGACTAGCTTACGAGCAGTACTTC
TRBV19,TRBJ2-7,.,.,CASRPGSALGEQYF,TGTGCCAGTAGACCCGGGTCCGCCCTGGGCGAGCAGTACTTC
TRBV7-9,TRBJ2-3,few,.,CASSLFGSWTDTQYF,TGTGCCAGCAGCTTATTCGGTAGTTGGACAGATACGCAGTATTTT
TRBV2,TRBJ2-4,many,TRBD1,CASIRQGAKNIQYF,TGTGCCAGCATTCGACAGGGCGCCAAAAACATTCAGTACTTC
TRBV11-1,TRBJ1-5,.,TRBD1,CASRPGDRGLGQPQHF,TGTGCCAGCAGGCCCGGGGACAGGGGGCTTGGACAGCCCCAGCATTTT
TRBV3-1,TRBJ2-5,.,TRBD2,CASSQRGLAGETQYF,TGTGCCAGCAGCCAACGAGGACTAGCGGGAGAGACCCAGTACTTC
TRBV28,TRBJ1-5,many,.,CASRQVKSNQPQHF,TGTGCCAGCAGACAGGTAAAGAGCAATCAGCCCCAGCATTTT
TRBV5-1,TRBJ2-1,many,TRBD2,CATSRGLAVHQTSDNEQFF,TGCGCCACCAGCCGGGGACTAGCGGTACACCAGACCAGCGACAATGAGCAGTTCTTC
TRBV2,TRBJ1-4,.,.,CAGSVDREKLFF,TGTGCCGGCAGTGTGGACCGTGAAAAACTGTTTTTT
TRBV20-1,TRBJ2-1,many,.,CSASSLTGGYNEQFF,TGCAGTGCTTCCTCACTGACCGGGGGTTACAATGAGCAGTTCTTC
TRBV10-2,TRBJ2-7,many,TRBD2,CASSEGTSGSEQYF,TGCGCCAGCAGTGAGGGGACTAGCGGGAGCGAGCAGTACTTC
TRBV6-2/TRBV6-3,TRBJ2-7,.,.,CASKPSREYYEQYF,TGTGCCAGCAAGCCATCCCGGGAGTACTACGAGCAGTACTTC
TRBV20-1,TRBJ2-7,.,TRBD2,CSARDIPGLARLSSEQYF,TGCAGTGCTAGAGACATCCCGGGACTAGCCAGGCTCTCCTCCGAGCAGTACTTC
TRBV28,TRBJ1-5,many,TRBD1,CASSSTGGSQPQHF,TGTGCCAGCAGTTCTACAGGGGGAAGCCAGCCCCAGCATTTT
TRBV20-1,TRBJ1-2,many,.,CSARVGAGAGYGYTF,TGCAGTGCTAGAGTAGGGGCAGGGGCTGGCTATGGCTACACCTTC
TRBV20-1,TRBJ2-5,many,TRBD1,CSARRLITGVLEETQYF,TGCAGTGCTAGACGGCTGATTACAGGGGTCCTGGAAGAGACCCAGTACTTC
TRBV20-1,TRBJ2-2,few,TRBD2,CSARKLAANTGELFF,TGCAGTGCTCGGAAACTAGCGGCGAACACCGGGGAGCTGTTTTTT
TRBV15,TRBJ1-2,.,TRBD1,CATSTPPGQSYGYTF,TGTGCCACCAGCACCCCTCCGGGACAGAGCTATGGCTACACCTTC
TRBV5-5,TRBJ2-2,.,.,CASSRRDYGANTGELFF,TGTGCCAGCAGCCGAAGAGACTACGGCGCGAACACCGGGGAGCTGTTTTTT
TRBV19,TRBJ2-7,.,.,CADGLSGSSYEQYF,TGTGCCGATGGACTATCGGGATCCTCCTACGAGCAGTACTTC
TRBV10-3,TRBJ1-6,few,.,CAISESIRGRNSPLHF,TGTGCCATCAGTGAGTCGATACGCGGTAGGAATTCACCCCTCCACTTT
TRBV4-3,TRBJ2-3,few,TRBD1,CASSQEGQEPQYF,TGCGCCAGCAGCCAAGAGGGACAGGAACCGCAGTATTTT
TRBV6-5,TRBJ2-5,many,.,CASSYSAAKETQYF,TGTGCCAGCAGTTACTCGGCAGCAAAAGAGACCCAGTACTTC
TRBV7-2,TRBJ2-5,many,.,CASSPTTAGTQYF,TGTGCCAGCAGCCCGACTACTGCAGGGACCCAGTACTTC